Reported below is one T cell receptor (beta chain). It lacks a known antigen. Qualities for individual bases were not recorded, and no much larger clone is one base off. TCR CDR3 regions were amplified from genomic DNA by multiplex PCR using the deep immunoSEQ assay. For each cell subset, the extracted genomic DNA was distributed evenly across all wells of several immunoSEQ 96-well plates, and each plate served as one replicate. For sorted subsets, each replicate PCR was loaded with 200 ng genomic DNA, equivalent to about 30,000 T cell genomes. Purified libraries were measured with a Qubit 3.0 fluorometer, size-checked on a Bioanalyzer 2100, and measured again with the KAPA Library Quantification kit. A separate single-read 150-cycle Illumina NextSeq 550 flow cell was used to sequence each immunoSEQ 96-well plate. The original pipeline was this. Because the immunoSEQ output included only junctional sequences and no quality scores, the filtering could not be the same as the filtering used for full-length reads. Sequences were annotated with PyIR, a Python wrapper for IgBLAST v1.9, and V/J genes and CDR3 were assigned using IMGT germline references. Any read was removed if the V/J assignment was weak (E-value above 1e-6), the CDR3 was missing, or the read contained stop codons, out-of-frame junctions, or ambiguous translated residues. V3J clonotypes were defined by identical inferred V gene, J gene, and CDR3 amino acid sequence. Percentage overlap between repertoires was calculated by dividing the number of shared unique clonotypes by the size of the smaller repertoire. RTK rarefaction, the Chao1 estimator, and Recon v2.1 estimates of unobserved clonotypes were used to assess repertoire richness. Generation probabilities were computed with OLGA for all TCRbeta clonotypes obtained by the gDNA method from several donors. TCRdb mirrors the immuneACCESS table, restricted to in-frame sequences. Some clones are absent from its copies; in checked studies, under half trace to an unresolved V gene, and the reason for the others is unknown. Clone size and V and J calls were adopted from that table, with D and trimming inferred from the DNA. Here the sample has millions of clones; approximately 94% occur a single time. The leading ten clones occupy roughly 1.1% of the sample.

The source of the sample is a study of shared clonotypes between healthy human individuals (dated by TCRdb to about 2020). About the study as a whole: Two women and a few men aged 18 to 49 years were included in the cohort. To estimate repertoire size and how much clonotypes are shared between individuals, the study performed deep sequencing of blood TCR repertoires from a few healthy adults. For each donor, CD4 naive and CD4 memory were each given three plates, CD8 naive was given two plates, and CD8 memory was given one plate. Different laboratories and diverse techniques were used to prepare libraries and sequence TCR repertoires, to increase sequencing depth and limit assay-specific biases. Per donor, leukapheresis produced somewhere between about 0.94 and 9.5 billion PBMCs. Study-wide findings and limitations: Larger estimated clonotype richness was generally found for naive subsets than for memory subsets. Because the study included only a small number of donors, the genetic and exposure-history diversity represented was limited. Even with the large sequencing depth, rarefaction of the sorted-subset datasets indicated that sequencing was incomplete. Clonotypes shared by all four sorted-subset donors showed higher generation probabilities than non-shared clonotypes. Pairwise subsampling indicated that sequencing depth was expected to affect the degree of clonotype sharing among donors. About 5% of naive CD4, 3.5% of naive CD8, about 2.4% of memory CD4, and approximately 0.39% of memory CD8 clonotypes were shared across several donors. Sampling was limited to blood, and TCR repertoires in tissue likely differ from TCR repertoires in blood.

For the CD8 naive samples, CD45RO-negative cells were positively selected for CCR7, yielding a CD45RA+CCR7+ population from which TemRA cells were excluded. Donors were healthy HIV-negative adults with no recently reported acute infections or vaccinations. Every donor was a Caucasian adult residing in Nashville, Tennessee, USA. Blood was obtained by leukapheresis, after which PBMCs were separated by Ficoll-Histopaque density gradient centrifugation and cryopreserved in liquid nitrogen vapor phase. Analytical flow cytometry was used to check the purity and quantity of each magnetically sorted T cell population. Each sorted fraction had its genomic DNA isolated and then quantified by UV absorbance on a Nanodrop 2000c. The CDR3 runs 13 residues from the cysteine to the phenylalanine. Just CDR3 DNA is preserved here, 39 bases in frame from base 1. After removal of 3 bases from V and 13 bases from J, the junction retains 8 bases not matched to a gene. Via the germline V gene (reference sequence), CDR1 is MNHEY and CDR2 SMNVEV.

This chain is built from TRBV27 and TRBJ2-1, with 8 central nucleotides matching TRBD1. This TCR derives from a man aged 18-30 years in good health. The sequenced sample consisted of naive CD8+ T cells sorted from blood. The label giving this sample's cell subset or site can be read as: CD45RA+CCR7+. The nucleotide sequence reads TGTGCCAGCAGTTTTATAGGGGGACAGGAACAGTTCTTC. This encodes CASSFIGGQEQFF.